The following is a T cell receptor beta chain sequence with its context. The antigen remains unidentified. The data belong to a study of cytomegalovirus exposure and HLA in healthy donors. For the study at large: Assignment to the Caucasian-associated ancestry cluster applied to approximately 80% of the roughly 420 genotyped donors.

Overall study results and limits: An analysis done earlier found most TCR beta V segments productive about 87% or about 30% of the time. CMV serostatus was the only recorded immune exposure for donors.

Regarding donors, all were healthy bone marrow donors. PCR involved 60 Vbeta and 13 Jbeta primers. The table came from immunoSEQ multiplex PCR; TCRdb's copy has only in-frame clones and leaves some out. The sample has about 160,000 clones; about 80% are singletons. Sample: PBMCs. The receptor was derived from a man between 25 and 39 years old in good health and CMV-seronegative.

Written as DNA, the CDR3 is TGTGCCAGCACCCGGGACATGAACTATGGCTACACCTTC. It yields the protein CASTRDMNYGYTF. The chain employs TRBV28 and TRBJ1-2; D may be TRBD1 (6 bases). The CDR3 covers 13 residues. V dropped 7 bases and J dropped 2 bases, with 11 bases sitting between them. Germline V gives CDR1 MDHEN, CDR2 SYDVKM.